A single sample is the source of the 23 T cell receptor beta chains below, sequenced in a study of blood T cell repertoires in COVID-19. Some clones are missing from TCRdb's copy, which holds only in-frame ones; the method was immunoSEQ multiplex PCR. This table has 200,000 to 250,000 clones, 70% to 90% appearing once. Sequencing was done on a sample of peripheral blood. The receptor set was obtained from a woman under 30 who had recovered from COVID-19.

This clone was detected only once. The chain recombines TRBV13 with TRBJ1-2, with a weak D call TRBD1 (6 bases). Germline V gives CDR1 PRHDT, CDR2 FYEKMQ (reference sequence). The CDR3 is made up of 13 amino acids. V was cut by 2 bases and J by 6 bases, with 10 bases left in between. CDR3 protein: CASSLQGTDGYTF. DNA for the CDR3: TGTGCCAGCAGCTTACAGGGGACGGATGGCTACACCTTC.

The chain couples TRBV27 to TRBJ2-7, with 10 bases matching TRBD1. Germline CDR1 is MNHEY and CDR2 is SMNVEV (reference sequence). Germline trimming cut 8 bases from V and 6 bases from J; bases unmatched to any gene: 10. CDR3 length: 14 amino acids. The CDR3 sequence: CASGLTGQGSEQYF. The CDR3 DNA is TGTGCCAGCGGCCTAACGGGACAGGGGAGCGAGCAGTACTTC.

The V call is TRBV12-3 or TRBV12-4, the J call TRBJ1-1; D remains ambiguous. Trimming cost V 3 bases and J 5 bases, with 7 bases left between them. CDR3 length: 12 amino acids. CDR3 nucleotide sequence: TGTGCCAGCAGTTTTTCAGATACTGAAGCTTTCTTT. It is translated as CASSFSDTEAFF.

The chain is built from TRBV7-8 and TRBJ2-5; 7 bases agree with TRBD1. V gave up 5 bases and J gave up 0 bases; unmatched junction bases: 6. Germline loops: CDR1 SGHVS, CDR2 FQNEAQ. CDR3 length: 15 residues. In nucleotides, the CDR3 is TGTGCCAGCAGCCCATGGGACAGTCACCAAGAGACCCAGTACTTC. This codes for CASSPWDSHQETQYF.

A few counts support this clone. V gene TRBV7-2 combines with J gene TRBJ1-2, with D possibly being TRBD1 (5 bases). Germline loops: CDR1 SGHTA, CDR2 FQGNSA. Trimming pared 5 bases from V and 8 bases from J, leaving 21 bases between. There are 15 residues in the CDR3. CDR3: CASSTRDLLGGGYTF. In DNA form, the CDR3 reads TGTGCCAGCAGCACGCGGGACCTTCTAGGAGGAGGCTACACCTTC.

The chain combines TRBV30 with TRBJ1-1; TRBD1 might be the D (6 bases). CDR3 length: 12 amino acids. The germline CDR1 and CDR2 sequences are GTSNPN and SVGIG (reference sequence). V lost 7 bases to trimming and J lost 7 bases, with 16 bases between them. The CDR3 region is CAFANGGLEAFF. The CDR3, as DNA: TGTGCCTTCGCTAATGGGGGCCTTGAAGCTTTCTTT.

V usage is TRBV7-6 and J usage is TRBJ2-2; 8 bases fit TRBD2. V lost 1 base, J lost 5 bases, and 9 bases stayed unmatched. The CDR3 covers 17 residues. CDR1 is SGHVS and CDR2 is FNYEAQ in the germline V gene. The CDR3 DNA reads TGTGCCAGCAGCTTAGTGCTAGCGGGCCACGTTACCGGGGAGCTGTTTTTT. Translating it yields CASSLVLAGHVTGELFF.

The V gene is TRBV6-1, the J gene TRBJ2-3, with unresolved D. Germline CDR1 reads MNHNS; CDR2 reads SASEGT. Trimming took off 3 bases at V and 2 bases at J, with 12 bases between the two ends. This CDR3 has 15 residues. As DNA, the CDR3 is TGTGCCAGCAGTGACCCTAGAGAGGACACAGATACGCAGTATTTT. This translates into CASSDPREDTDTQYF.

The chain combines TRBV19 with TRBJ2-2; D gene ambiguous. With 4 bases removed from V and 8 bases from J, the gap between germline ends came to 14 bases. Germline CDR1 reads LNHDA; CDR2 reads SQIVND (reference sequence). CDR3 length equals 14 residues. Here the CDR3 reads CASSTRDFPGELFF. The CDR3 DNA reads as TGTGCCAGTAGTACCCGAGACTTCCCAGGGGAGCTGTTTTTT. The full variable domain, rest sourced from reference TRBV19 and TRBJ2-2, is DGGITQSPKYLFRKEGQNVTLSCEQNLNHDAMYWYRQDPGQGLRLIYYSQIVNDFQKGDIAEGYSVSREKKESFPLTVTSAQKNPTAFYLCASSTRDFPGELFFGEGSRLTVL.

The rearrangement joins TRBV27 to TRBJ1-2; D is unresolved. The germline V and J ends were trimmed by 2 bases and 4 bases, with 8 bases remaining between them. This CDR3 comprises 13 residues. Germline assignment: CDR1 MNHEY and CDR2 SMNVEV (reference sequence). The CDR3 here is CASSLGRSYGYTF. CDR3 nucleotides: TGTGCCAGCAGTTTAGGTAGGAGCTATGGCTACACCTTC.

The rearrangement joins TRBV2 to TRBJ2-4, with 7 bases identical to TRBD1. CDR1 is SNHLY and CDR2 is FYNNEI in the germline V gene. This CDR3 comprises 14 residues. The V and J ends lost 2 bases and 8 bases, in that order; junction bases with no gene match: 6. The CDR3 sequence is CASSENRGRDIQYF. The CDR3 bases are TGTGCCAGCAGTGAAAATAGGGGGCGGGACATTCAGTACTTC.

For the CDR3, the DNA is TGTGCCAGCAGCTCAATGAGGGCGCCCTACGAGCAGTACTTC. Translating it yields CASSSMRAPYEQYF. The chain combines TRBV7-4 with TRBJ2-7; D is perhaps TRBD2 (5 bases). Looked up from germline, CDR1 is SGHVT and CDR2 is SQSDAQ. The CDR3 is 14 amino acids. V shed 4 bases and J shed 2 bases, with 12 bases lying between them.

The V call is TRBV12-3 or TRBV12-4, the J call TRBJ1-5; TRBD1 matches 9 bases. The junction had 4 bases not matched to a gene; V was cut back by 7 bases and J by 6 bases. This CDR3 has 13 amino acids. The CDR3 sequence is CASTRQGGQPQHF. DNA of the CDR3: TGTGCCAGCACTCGACAGGGGGGTCAGCCCCAGCATTTT.

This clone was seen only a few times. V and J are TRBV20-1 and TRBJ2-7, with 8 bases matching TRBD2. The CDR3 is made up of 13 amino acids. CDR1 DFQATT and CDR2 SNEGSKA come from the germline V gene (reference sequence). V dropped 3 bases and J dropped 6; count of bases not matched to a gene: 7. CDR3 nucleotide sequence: TGCAGTGCTAGTGGAGAGCGGGAGTTCGAGCAGTACTTC. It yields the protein CSASGEREFEQYF.

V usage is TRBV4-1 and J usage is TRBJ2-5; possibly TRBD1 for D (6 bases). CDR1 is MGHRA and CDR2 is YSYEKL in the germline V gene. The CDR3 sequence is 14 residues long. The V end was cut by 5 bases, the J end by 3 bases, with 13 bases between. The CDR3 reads CASSILSGEETQYF. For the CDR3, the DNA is TGCGCCAGCAGCATACTATCAGGGGAAGAGACCCAGTACTTC.

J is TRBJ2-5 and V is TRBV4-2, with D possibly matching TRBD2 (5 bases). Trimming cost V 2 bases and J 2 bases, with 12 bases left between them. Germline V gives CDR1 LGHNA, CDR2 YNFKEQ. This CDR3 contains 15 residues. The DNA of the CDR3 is TGTGCCAGCAGCCAAAGCCTAGCTTCTCAAGAGACCCAGTACTTC. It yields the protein CASSQSLASQETQYF.

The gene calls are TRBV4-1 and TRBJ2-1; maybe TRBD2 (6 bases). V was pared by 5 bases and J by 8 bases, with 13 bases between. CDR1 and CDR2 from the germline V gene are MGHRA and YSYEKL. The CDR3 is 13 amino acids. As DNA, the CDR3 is TGCGCCAGCAGCACCCACGGGAGCGATGAGCAGTTCTTC. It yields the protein CASSTHGSDEQFF.

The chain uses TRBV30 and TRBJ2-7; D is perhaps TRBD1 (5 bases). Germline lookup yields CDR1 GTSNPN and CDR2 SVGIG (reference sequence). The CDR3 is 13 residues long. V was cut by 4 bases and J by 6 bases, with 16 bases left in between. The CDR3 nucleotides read TGTGCCTGGACTCCCACTCAGGGTCCCGAGCAGTACTTC. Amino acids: CAWTPTQGPEQYF. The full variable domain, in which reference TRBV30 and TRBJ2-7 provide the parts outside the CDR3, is SQTIHQWPATLVQPVGSPLSLECTVEGTSNPNLYWYRQAAGRGLQLLFYSVGIGQISSEVPQNLSASRPQDRQFILSSKKLLLSDSGFYLCAWTPTQGPEQYFGPGTRLTVT.

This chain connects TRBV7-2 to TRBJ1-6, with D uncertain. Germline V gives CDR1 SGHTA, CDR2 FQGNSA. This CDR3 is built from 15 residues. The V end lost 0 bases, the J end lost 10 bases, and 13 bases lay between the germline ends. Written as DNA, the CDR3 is TGTGCCAGCAGCTTAGCGAGGAGGGTATACTCACCCCTCCACTTT. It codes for CASSLARRVYSPLHF.

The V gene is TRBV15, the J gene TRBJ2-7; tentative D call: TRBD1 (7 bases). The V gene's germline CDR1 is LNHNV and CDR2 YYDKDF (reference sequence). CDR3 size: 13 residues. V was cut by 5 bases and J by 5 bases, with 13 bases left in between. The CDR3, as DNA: TGTGCCACCAGCGAACAGGGGAGGAACGAGCAGTACTTC. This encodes CATSEQGRNEQYF.

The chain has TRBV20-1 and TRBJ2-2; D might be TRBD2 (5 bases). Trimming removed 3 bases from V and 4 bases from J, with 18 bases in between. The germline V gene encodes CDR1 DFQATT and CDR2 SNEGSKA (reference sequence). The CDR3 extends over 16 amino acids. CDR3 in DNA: TGCAGTGCTAGTTCCCCGAGGGCCATGGGCACCGGGGAGCTGTTTTTT. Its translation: CSASSPRAMGTGELFF.

In nucleotides, the CDR3 is TGTGCCAGTAGCCTATTAGGGCAGGGTCCCTACGAGCAGTACTTC. Encoded protein: CASSLLGQGPYEQYF. V and J are TRBV19 and TRBJ2-7, with D maybe TRBD1 (5 bases). There are 15 residues in the CDR3. Trimming cost V 6 bases and J 2 bases, with 17 bases left between them. The germline V gene encodes CDR1 LNHDA and CDR2 SQIVND (reference sequence).

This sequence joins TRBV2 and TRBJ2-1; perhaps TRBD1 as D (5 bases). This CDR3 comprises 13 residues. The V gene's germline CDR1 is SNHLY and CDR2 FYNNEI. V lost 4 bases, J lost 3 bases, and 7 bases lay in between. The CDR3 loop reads CASSGQGYNEQFF. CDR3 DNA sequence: TGTGCCAGCAGTGGGCAGGGCTACAATGAGCAGTTCTTC.